A single sample gave rise to the 22 T cell receptor beta chains below, sequenced in a study of blood T cell repertoires in COVID-19. The table came from immunoSEQ multiplex PCR; TCRdb's copy has only in-frame clones and leaves some out. The sample gives a few hundred thousand clones, roughly 90% of which show up once; 1.5% to 2% is in the top ten. The specimen sequenced was PBMCs or T cells enriched from blood (not recorded which). The receptors were sampled from a middle-aged woman who had recovered from COVID-19.

This chain uses TRBV19 with TRBJ2-1; TRBD1 is a possible D gene (5 bases). Germline V gene lookup returns CDR1 LNHDA and CDR2 SQIVND (reference sequence). The V gene lost 1 base and the J gene lost 4 bases, with 8 bases spanning the gap. The CDR3 sequence is 14 residues long. The CDR3 reads CASSIAQGYNEQFF. DNA for the CDR3: TGTGCCAGTAGTATAGCCCAGGGATACAATGAGCAGTTCTTC. Full variable domain (remainder filled in from reference TRBV19 and TRBJ2-1): DGGITQSPKYLFRKEGQNVTLSCEQNLNHDAMYWYRQDPGQGLRLIYYSQIVNDFQKGDIAEGYSVSREKKESFPLTVTSAQKNPTAFYLCASSIAQGYNEQFFGPGTRLTVL.

The J gene is TRBJ1-1, the V gene TRBV6-5; TRBD1 aligns across 8 bases. The junction had 5 bases not matched to a gene; V was cut back by 6 bases and J by 5 bases. Looked up from germline, CDR1 is MNHEY and CDR2 is SVGAGI. The CDR3 is made up of 13 amino acids. CDR3 sequence: CASSGTGGTEAFF. The CDR3, as DNA: TGTGCCAGCAGCGGTACAGGGGGGACTGAAGCTTTCTTT.

The genes are TRBV30 and TRBJ1-6, with 9 bases matching TRBD1. The V gene end was trimmed by 8 bases and the J gene end by 10 bases; junction bases not matched to a gene: 12. This CDR3 has 14 amino acids. The V gene's germline CDR1 is GTSNPN and CDR2 SVGIG (reference sequence). The CDR3 DNA sequence: TGTGCCAGACGACCCGGGACAGGGAGATCACCCCTCCACTTT. It encodes CARRPGTGRSPLHF.

The J gene is TRBJ1-1, the V gene TRBV18; 7 positions match TRBD1. The CDR3 extends over 13 amino acids. The germline gives CDR1 KGHSH, CDR2 LQKENI. V shed 2 bases and J 7 bases; nucleotides not matched to a gene: 4. As DNA, the CDR3 is TGTGCCAGCTCACCAGAAAGACAGGGTGAAGCTTTCTTT. Its protein is CASSPERQGEAFF.

This clone was seen only once. The chain links TRBV7-2 to TRBJ1-2; 9 bases are a match to TRBD1. V lost 1 base to trimming and J lost 4 bases; unmatched junction nucleotides: 10. The length of the CDR3 is 17 residues. CDR1 and CDR2 from the germline V gene are SGHTA and FQGNSA. CDR3 sequence reads: CASSLGEGQGLIYGYTF. CDR3 coding DNA: TGTGCCAGCAGCTTAGGAGAGGGACAGGGATTGATCTATGGCTACACCTTC.

The V gene is TRBV18, the J gene TRBJ2-7; D possibly corresponds to TRBD2 (5 bases). V was pared by 2 bases and J by 2 bases, with 7 bases between. CDR1 KGHSH and CDR2 LQKENI come from the germline V gene. This CDR3 is 13 amino acids long. CDR3 sequence reads: CASSPAGAYEQYF. The CDR3 coding sequence is TGTGCCAGCTCACCAGCCGGGGCCTACGAGCAGTACTTC. Filled out from reference TRBV18 and TRBJ2-7, the complete variable domain reads NAGVMQNPRHLVRRRGQEARLRCSPMKGHSHVYWYRQLPEEGLKFMVYLQKENIIDESGMPKERFSAEFPKEGPSILRIQQVVRGDSAAYFCASSPAGAYEQYFGPGTRLTVT.

The rearrangement links TRBV29-1 to TRBJ1-2; 7 bases fit TRBD1. The CDR3 loop spans 12 amino acids. V shed 8 bases and J 4 bases; nucleotides not matched to a gene: 7. Germline V lookup: CDR1 SQVTM, CDR2 ANQGSEA. The CDR3 nucleotides read TGCAGCTCTCGGGACAGCCGCTATGGCTACACCTTC. Protein sequence: CSSRDSRYGYTF. Full variable domain (remainder filled in from reference TRBV29-1 and TRBJ1-2): SAVISQKPSRDICQRGTSLTIQCQVDSQVTMMFWYRQQPGQSLTLIATANQGSEATYESGFVIDKFPISRPNLTFSTLTVSNMSPEDSSIYLCSSRDSRYGYTFGSGTRLTVV.

The CDR3 reads CASKPTTGRSEKLFF. CDR3 sequence (DNA): TGTGCCAGCAAGCCCACGACAGGGCGAAGTGAAAAACTGTTTTTT. The J gene is TRBJ1-4, the V gene TRBV28; 7 bases match TRBD1. J was trimmed by 7 bases and V by 7 bases; bases with no gene match: 12. This CDR3 region has 15 residues. Per the germline V gene, CDR1 is MDHEN and CDR2 is SYDVKM.

This chain links TRBV3-1 (or the pseudogene TRBV3-2) with TRBJ2-7; no reliable D call. CDR3 size: 11 residues. V was shortened by 6 bases and J by 6 bases, with 9 bases between the two germline ends. In germline, CDR1 is LGHDT, CDR2 YNNKEL (reference sequence). The CDR3 coding sequence is TGTGCCAGCAGTCTTGGAGTCGAGCAGTACTTC. It codes for CASSLGVEQYF.

The J gene is TRBJ2-3, the V gene TRBV24-1; D uncertain. From germline, CDR1 is KGHDR and CDR2 SFDVKD. CDR3 length: 15 amino acids. V lost 3 bases and J 11 bases, leaving 20 bases between the germline ends. The CDR3 DNA follows: TGTGCCACCAGTGATCCCGCAGGCTACCCCTTCGGGCAGTATTTT. Translation: CATSDPAGYPFGQYF.

The genes are TRBV15 and TRBJ1-4, with D unresolved. Looked up from germline, CDR1 is LNHNV and CDR2 is YYDKDF (reference sequence). Trimming left V 3 bases short and J 0 bases short, with 11 bases between. The CDR3 is made up of 16 amino acids. The CDR3 DNA is TGTGCCACCAGCAGGCCCCTCGGGGCAACTAATGAAAAACTGTTTTTT. It codes for CATSRPLGATNEKLFF.

This chain joins TRBV7-8 and TRBJ2-7; D ambiguous. The CDR3 is 13 residues long. V was pared by 5 bases and J by 3 bases, with 11 bases between. Looked up from germline, CDR1 is SGHVS and CDR2 is FQNEAQ. This CDR3 is CASSRMGRYEQYF. The DNA of the CDR3 is TGTGCCAGCAGCCGAATGGGCCGCTACGAGCAGTACTTC.

CDR3 sequence: CASSHRDSGYTF. The CDR3 DNA reads TGCGCCAGCAGCCATAGGGACTCTGGCTACACCTTC. The chain uses TRBV4-3 and TRBJ1-2, with a tentative D call TRBD1 (5 bases). CDR3 size: 12 residues. Germline CDR1 is LGHNA and CDR2 is YSLEER. V shed 3 bases and J shed 7 bases, with 9 bases lying between them.

The J gene is TRBJ1-2, the V gene TRBV7-9, with 7 nucleotides matching TRBD1. This CDR3 region has 13 residues. With 5 bases clipped from V and 4 bases from J, the junction kept 4 bases outside the gene matches. Germline V gene sequence: CDR1 SEHNR, CDR2 FQNEAQ (reference sequence). The CDR3 DNA reads as TGTGCCAGCAGCCGGGGACAGTCCTATGGCTACACCTTC. This sequence encodes CASSRGQSYGYTF.

This rearrangement joins TRBV5-8 to TRBJ1-5; 7 nucleotides line up with TRBD1. Per germline, CDR1 SGHTS and CDR2 YDEGEE. V shed 2 bases, J shed 1 base, and the junction held 6 bases outside the gene matches. This CDR3 comprises 16 residues. The CDR3 loop reads CASSFDRVWSNQPQHF. CDR3 nucleotides: TGTGCCAGCAGCTTCGACAGGGTCTGGAGCAATCAGCCCCAGCATTTT.

To note about this clone: This CDR3 is also generated by other DNA sequences in the sample. The J gene is TRBJ2-1, the V gene TRBV14, with 12 bases fitting TRBD2. The CDR3 sequence is 15 residues long. The germline V gene encodes CDR1 SGHDN and CDR2 FVKESK. With 6 bases clipped from V and 4 bases from J, the junction kept 4 bases outside the gene matches. The CDR3 DNA follows: TGTGCCAGCAGGCCGACTAGCGGGAGTTACAATGAGCAGTTCTTC. Encoded protein: CASRPTSGSYNEQFF.

The rearrangement joins TRBV5-4 to TRBJ2-3; maybe TRBD2 (6 bases). CDR3 length: 17 amino acids. Germline CDR1 SGHNT, CDR2 YYREEE (reference sequence). V shed 7 bases and J shed 0 bases, with 21 bases lying between them. The CDR3: CASSLALLGTSTDTQYF. The CDR3 DNA follows: TGTGCCAGCTCCCTAGCGTTACTGGGTACTAGCACAGATACGCAGTATTTT.

The rearrangement joins TRBV13 to TRBJ1-1, with 9 bases identical to TRBD1. V lost 4 bases and J lost 6; bases outside the gene matches: 6. The CDR3 runs 14 residues. Germline V gives CDR1 PRHDT, CDR2 FYEKMQ (reference sequence). CDR3 amino acids: CASSWGTGLSEAFF. The DNA for the CDR3 is TGTGCCAGCAGCTGGGGGACAGGGCTCTCTGAAGCTTTCTTT.

CDR3 DNA sequence: TGTGCCAGCAGCGCCCGACAGCCTAATGAAAAACTGTTTTTT. It yields the protein CASSARQPNEKLFF. The chain joins TRBV11-2 to TRBJ1-4; a possible D gene is TRBD1 (5 bases). This CDR3 spans 14 amino acids. Trimming removed 5 bases at V and 3 bases at J, with 10 bases between. The germline CDR1 and CDR2 sequences are SGHAT and FQNNGV.

The rearrangement joins TRBV11-3 to TRBJ2-6; 8 nucleotides align to TRBD2. CDR3 length equals 16 residues. Germline V gene sequence: CDR1 SGHNT, CDR2 YENEEA. With 4 bases clipped from V and 3 bases from J, the junction kept 5 bases outside the gene matches. The CDR3 nucleotides are TGTGCCAGCAGCTCAGGGACTAGTTTTGGGGCCAACGTCCTGACTTTC. This translates into CASSSGTSFGANVLTF. The entire variable domain, with the rest obtained from reference TRBV11-3 and TRBJ2-6, is as follows: EAGVVQSPRYKIIEKKQPVAFWCNPISGHNTLYWYLQNLGQGPELLIRYENEEAVDDSQLPKDRFSAERLKGVDSTLKIQPAELGDSAVYLCASSSGTSFGANVLTFGAGSRLTVL.

This sequence joins TRBV5-6 and TRBJ1-2, with D perhaps TRBD1 (6 bases). Germline V gene sequence: CDR1 SGHDT, CDR2 YYEEEE. Trimming left V 1 base short and J 7 bases short, with 14 bases between. This CDR3 has 14 amino acids. The CDR3, as DNA: TGTGCCAGCAGCTTGAGCCCACAGGGTCGTGGCTACACCTTC. Translation gives CASSLSPQGRGYTF.

This chain connects TRBV5-1 to TRBJ1-1, with 9 bases fitting TRBD1. The CDR3 totals 13 residues. J was trimmed by 1 base and V by 8 bases; bases with no gene match: 3. Germline assignment: CDR1 SGHRS and CDR2 YFSETQ. CDR3 protein: CARTGGGNTEAFF. In DNA, the CDR3 is TGCGCCAGGACAGGGGGAGGGAACACTGAAGCTTTCTTT.